One and the same sample provided the 13 T cell receptor beta chains below, sequenced in a study of cytotoxic CD8 clonotypes in ibrutinib-treated CLL. Sequencing was performed with immunoSEQ multiplex PCR; in TCRdb, only in-frame clones are kept and a portion is missing. The table shows some 160,000 clones, with 70% to 85% occurring only once. The sequences come from PBMCs, collected after 12 months of ibrutinib treatment. The source is a human donor with chronic lymphocytic leukemia.

The chain employs TRBV5-8 and TRBJ1-5; weak D call: TRBD1 (5 bases). The V gene lost 2 bases and the J gene lost 2 bases, with 17 bases spanning the gap. The germline CDR1 and CDR2 sequences are SGHTS and YDEGEE. The CDR3 covers 17 residues. The CDR3 loop reads CASSFSGREGGNQPQHF. In DNA form, the CDR3 reads TGTGCCAGCAGCTTCAGTGGCAGGGAAGGAGGCAATCAGCCCCAGCATTTT.

The genes are TRBV19 and TRBJ2-6, with TRBD1 matching over 8 bases. The CDR3 runs to 18 residues. V shed 10 bases, J shed 1 base, and the junction held 15 bases outside the gene matches. Per germline, CDR1 LNHDA and CDR2 SQIVND (reference sequence). The CDR3 DNA follows: TGTGCCACGGACCAAGCAGGACAGGGCCTGTCTGGGGCCAACGTCCTGACTTTC. Amino acid sequence: CATDQAGQGLSGANVLTF.

The chain has TRBV11-3 and TRBJ2-1, with 11 positions matching TRBD2. The trim removed 4 bases at V and 1 base at J, leaving 15 bases unmatched. Germline V gives CDR1 SGHNT, CDR2 YENEEA. The CDR3 contains 20 residues. The CDR3 spells CASSSYPFSGRGVSYNEQFF. CDR3 nucleotides: TGTGCCAGCAGCTCCTACCCATTTAGCGGGAGGGGTGTTTCCTACAATGAGCAGTTCTTC. The full variable domain, its missing parts supplied by reference TRBV11-3 and TRBJ2-1, is EAGVVQSPRYKIIEKKQPVAFWCNPISGHNTLYWYLQNLGQGPELLIRYENEEAVDDSQLPKDRFSAERLKGVDSTLKIQPAELGDSAVYLCASSSYPFSGRGVSYNEQFFGPGTRLTVL.

The chain carries TRBV4-2 and TRBJ1-3; no definite D call. Trimming took off 3 bases at V and 1 base at J, with 13 bases between the two ends. Germline CDR1 LGHNA, CDR2 YNFKEQ. There are 16 residues in the CDR3. The CDR3 DNA is TGTGCCAGCAGCCACCCTGATTGGACTTCTGGAAACACCATATATTTT. It encodes CASSHPDWTSGNTIYF.

The rearrangement uses TRBV18 and TRBJ2-7; TRBD1 is a possible D gene (7 bases). Germline CDR1 reads KGHSH; CDR2 reads LQKENI. The CDR3 runs to 14 residues. The ends were cut back, 2 bases at V and 5 bases at J, with 13 bases in the middle. The CDR3 loop reads CASSPGGRGDEQYF. In nucleotides, the CDR3 is TGTGCCAGCTCACCAGGTGGCAGGGGGGACGAGCAGTACTTC.

V and J are TRBV10-3 and TRBJ2-7; TRBD2 aligns across 9 bases. The germline V gene has CDR1 ENHRY and CDR2 SYGVKD. Trimming at V came to 5 bases and at J to 3 bases, leaving 11 bases not matched to a gene. This CDR3 region has 16 residues. The CDR3: CAISHHSGSRFYEQYF. The CDR3 DNA is TGTGCCATCAGTCACCATAGCGGGAGTCGGTTCTACGAGCAGTACTTC.

This clone has only a few counts. The rearrangement joins TRBV7-6 to TRBJ1-5; 8 nucleotides match TRBD1. Germline V gene data show CDR1 as SGHVS and CDR2 as FNYEAQ. V gave up 1 base and J gave up 10 bases; unmatched junction bases: 9. There are 15 residues in the CDR3. The CDR3 reads CASSLGTGPESPQHF. CDR3 in DNA: TGTGCCAGCAGCTTAGGGACAGGGCCAGAATCCCCCCAGCATTTT. The entire variable domain, with the rest obtained from reference TRBV7-6 and TRBJ1-5, is as follows: GAGVSQSPRYKVTKRGQDVALRCDPISGHVSLYWYRQALGQGPEFLTYFNYEAQQDKSGLPNDRFSAERPEGSISTLTIQRTEQRDSAMYRCASSLGTGPESPQHFGDGTRLSIL.

The chain couples TRBV6-6 to TRBJ2-7; 7 bases map to TRBD2. Trimming at V came to 5 bases and at J to 0 bases, leaving 1 base not matched to a gene. The germline gives CDR1 MNHNY, CDR2 SVGAGI (reference sequence). This CDR3 comprises 13 residues. CDR3 bases: TGTGCCAGCAGTCGGGACTACTCCTACGAGCAGTACTTC. Translated, it gives CASSRDYSYEQYF.

This chain connects TRBV27 to TRBJ2-2; D unresolved. Germline V gives CDR1 MNHEY, CDR2 SMNVEV (reference sequence). Trimming removed 3 bases at V and 4 bases at J, with 6 bases between. CDR3 length equals 13 residues. The CDR3 DNA reads TGTGCCAGCAGTTTTGTTGTCACCGGGGAGCTGTTTTTT. It translates to CASSFVVTGELFF.

The chain couples TRBV6-5 to TRBJ1-3, with 8 bases aligning to TRBD1. V shed 6 bases, J shed 2 bases, and the junction held 3 bases outside the gene matches. This CDR3 has 14 residues. Per germline, CDR1 MNHEY and CDR2 SVGAGI. For the CDR3, the DNA is TGTGCCAGCAGAAGGACAGGGCCTGGAAACACCATATATTTT. Its protein is CASRRTGPGNTIYF.

This sequence joins TRBV7-2 and TRBJ2-1, with D unclear. Germline V CDR1 and CDR2: SGHTA, FQGNSA. Trimming removed 6 bases at V and 10 bases at J, with 13 bases between. There are 12 residues in the CDR3. The CDR3 spells CASSQSLVEQFF. CDR3 DNA: TGTGCCAGCAGTCAATCACTGGTCGAGCAGTTCTTC.

The rearrangement joins TRBV28 to TRBJ1-5; D may be TRBD1 (5 bases). Trimming took off 2 bases at V and 5 bases at J, with 19 bases between the two ends. Germline lookup yields CDR1 MDHEN and CDR2 SYDVKM. The CDR3 runs 17 residues. The CDR3 loop is CASSLPSSGNVHQPQHF. The CDR3, as DNA: TGTGCCAGCAGTTTACCCTCGTCAGGGAATGTACATCAGCCCCAGCATTTT.

The genes are TRBV11-2 and TRBJ2-1; the D gene is possibly TRBD1 (6 bases). The CDR3 contains 15 residues. Germline-derived CDR1 and CDR2 are SGHAT and FQNNGV. Trimming took 8 bases from V and 9 from J, leaving 23 bases between them. The CDR3 protein is CASSHQQGTTGEQFF. CDR3 DNA: TGTGCCAGCTCTCATCAACAGGGCACCACAGGTGAGCAGTTCTTC.